The sequence of this T cell receptor beta chain was determined in a study of blood T cells in healthy people across ages. A J-beta primer mix and a sample-barcoded 5' primer were used in a second PCR of about 6 to 12 cycles. MiXCR, run by TCRdb on the 5' RACE reads, gives a single entry per CDR3 protein. Of just under 750,000 distinct CDR3 sequences detected, approximately 21% appear once; the ten largest clones hold 22%. A few counts support this clonotype. Sequenced material: blood. The receptor was derived from a man between 65 and 79 years old in good health.

Here the CDR3 DNA reads TGTGCCAGCAGCCTAGTCCCGGGCTATGGCTACACCTTC. This gives the protein CASSLVPGYGYTF. V and J are TRBV7-9 and TRBJ1-2; D is unresolved. This CDR3 contains 13 residues. The V gene's germline CDR1 is SEHNR and CDR2 FQNEAQ (reference sequence). The germline V and J ends were trimmed by 5 bases and 4 bases, with 11 bases remaining between them. The full variable domain, with the rest looked up from reference TRBV7-9 and TRBJ1-2, is DTGVSQNPRHKITKRGQNVTFRCDPISEHNRLYWYRQTLGQGPEFLTYFQNEAQLEKSRLLSDRFSAERPKGSFSTLEIQRTEQGDSAMYLCASSLVPGYGYTFGSGTRLTVV.